Only a few counts were recorded for the clone carrying this T cell receptor beta chain. Its antigen is unidentified. The Oncomine TCR Beta short-read assay was applied to DNA of cultured CD4+ T cells. Genomic DNA was extracted from cultured CD4+ T cells. TCRdb reanalysed the PCR reads using MiXCR and keeps one entry per CDR3 protein. The repertoire has around 10,000 distinct CDR3 sequences, 25% to 30% of them found once; the top ten carry roughly a quarter. The sample is drawn from a study of vaccination and CD4 T cells after COVID-19. Turning to the study itself: Nasal swab PCR showed SARS-CoV-2 in convalescent patients, under 10 with mild and one with severe disease. Overlapping SARS-CoV-2, HCoV-NL63, HCoV-OC43 and HCoV-229E spike peptides stimulated the cells.

Treatment: roughly 10-day PBMC culture with coronavirus spike peptide pools or control peptides (ViraFEST assay). The V end lost 2 bases, the J end lost 0 bases, and 10 bases lay between the germline ends. The CDR3 is 15 amino acids. In germline, CDR1 is MNHEY, CDR2 SVGAGI. The sequenced sample consisted of cultured CD4+ T cells from blood. This receptor was taken from a human donor with COVID-19. The chain links TRBV6-5 to TRBJ1-1; no clear D gene. CDR3 in amino acids: CASSYLSVLNTEAFF. The CDR3 bases are TGTGCCAGCAGTTACCTTTCGGTCCTGAACACTGAAGCTTTCTTT.